This T cell receptor (beta chain) came from a study of cytomegalovirus exposure and HLA in healthy donors. Study outcomes and limitations: One later analysis reportedly identified an Asian-associated ancestry cluster that showed fewer N-insertions than the roughly 700-donor mean. Cytomegalovirus-associated TCR beta chains were listed, numbering roughly 150.

A remark on this clone: The target antigen is unknown.

The CDR3 runs 13 residues. CDR1 SGHAT and CDR2 FQNNGV come from the germline V gene. Trimming shortened V by 3 bases and J by 7 bases, and 12 bases separated the two germline ends. PCR was performed using 60 Vbeta and 13 Jbeta primers. The table came from immunoSEQ multiplex PCR; TCRdb's copy has only in-frame clones and leaves some out. In the table there are fewer than 350,000 clones, around nine tenths of which are singletons. The origin of this receptor is a woman aged 18 to 35 in good health and CMV-seronegative. The sequenced material came from PBMCs. The gene calls are TRBV11-2 and TRBJ2-5; tentatively, D is TRBD2 (6 bases). CDR3 coding DNA: TGTGCCAGCAGCTTTCCTCGAGCGGGGACCCAGTACTTC. Encoded protein: CASSFPRAGTQYF.